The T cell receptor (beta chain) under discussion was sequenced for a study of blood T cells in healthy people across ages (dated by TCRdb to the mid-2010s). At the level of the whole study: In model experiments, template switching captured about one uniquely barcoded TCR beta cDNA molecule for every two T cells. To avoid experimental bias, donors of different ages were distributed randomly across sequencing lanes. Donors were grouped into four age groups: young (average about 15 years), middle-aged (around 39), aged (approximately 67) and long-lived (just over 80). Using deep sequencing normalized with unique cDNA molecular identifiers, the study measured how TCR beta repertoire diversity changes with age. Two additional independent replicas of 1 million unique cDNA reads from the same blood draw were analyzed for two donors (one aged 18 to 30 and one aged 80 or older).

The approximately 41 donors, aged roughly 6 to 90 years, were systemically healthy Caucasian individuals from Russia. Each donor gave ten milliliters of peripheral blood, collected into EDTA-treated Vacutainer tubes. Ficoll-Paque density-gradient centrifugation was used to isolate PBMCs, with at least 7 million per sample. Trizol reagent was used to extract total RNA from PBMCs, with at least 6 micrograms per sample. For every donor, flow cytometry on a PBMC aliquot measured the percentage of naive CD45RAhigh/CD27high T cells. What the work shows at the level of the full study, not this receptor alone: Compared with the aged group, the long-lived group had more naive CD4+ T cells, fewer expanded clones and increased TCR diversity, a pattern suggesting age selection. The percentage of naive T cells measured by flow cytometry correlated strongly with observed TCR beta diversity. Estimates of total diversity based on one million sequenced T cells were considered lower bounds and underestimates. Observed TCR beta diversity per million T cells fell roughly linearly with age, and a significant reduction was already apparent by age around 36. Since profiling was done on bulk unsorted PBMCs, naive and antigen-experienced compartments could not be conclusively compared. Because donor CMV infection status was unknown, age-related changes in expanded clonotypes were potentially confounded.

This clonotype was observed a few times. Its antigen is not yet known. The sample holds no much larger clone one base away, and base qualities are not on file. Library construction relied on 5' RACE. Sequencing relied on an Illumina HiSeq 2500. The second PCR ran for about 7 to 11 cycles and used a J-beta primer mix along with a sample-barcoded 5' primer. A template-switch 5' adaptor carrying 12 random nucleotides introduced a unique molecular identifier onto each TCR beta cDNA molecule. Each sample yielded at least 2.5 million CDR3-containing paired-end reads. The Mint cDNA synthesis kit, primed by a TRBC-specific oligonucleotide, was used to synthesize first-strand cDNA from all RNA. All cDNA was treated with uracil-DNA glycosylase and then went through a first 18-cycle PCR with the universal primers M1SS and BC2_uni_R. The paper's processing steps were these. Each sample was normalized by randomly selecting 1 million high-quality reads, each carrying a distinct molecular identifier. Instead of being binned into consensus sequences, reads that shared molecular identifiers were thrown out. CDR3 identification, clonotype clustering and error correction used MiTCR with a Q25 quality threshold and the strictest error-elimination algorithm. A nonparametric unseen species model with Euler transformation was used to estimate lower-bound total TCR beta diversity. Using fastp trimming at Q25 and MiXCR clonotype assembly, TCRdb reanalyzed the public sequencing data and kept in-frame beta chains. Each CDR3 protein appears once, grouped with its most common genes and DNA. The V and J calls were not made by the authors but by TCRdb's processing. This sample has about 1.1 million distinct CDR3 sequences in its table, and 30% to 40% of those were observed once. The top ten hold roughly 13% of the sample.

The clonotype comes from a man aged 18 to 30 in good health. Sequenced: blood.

The nucleotide sequence reads as follows: TGCAGTGCTAGAGATCCCCGGACGGGAGATACGCAGTATTTT. Its coded protein is CSARDPRTGDTQYF. The V and J segments used are TRBV20-1 and TRBJ2-3; the D gene cannot be resolved reliably. The CDR3 measures 14 amino acids from cysteine to phenylalanine. Solely the CDR3 DNA is kept, with 42 bases framed from the first base. V is reduced by 0 bases and J by 5 bases, leaving a spacing of 12 bases between them. The germline V gene (reference sequence) gives CDR1 as DFQATT and CDR2 as SNEGSKA.